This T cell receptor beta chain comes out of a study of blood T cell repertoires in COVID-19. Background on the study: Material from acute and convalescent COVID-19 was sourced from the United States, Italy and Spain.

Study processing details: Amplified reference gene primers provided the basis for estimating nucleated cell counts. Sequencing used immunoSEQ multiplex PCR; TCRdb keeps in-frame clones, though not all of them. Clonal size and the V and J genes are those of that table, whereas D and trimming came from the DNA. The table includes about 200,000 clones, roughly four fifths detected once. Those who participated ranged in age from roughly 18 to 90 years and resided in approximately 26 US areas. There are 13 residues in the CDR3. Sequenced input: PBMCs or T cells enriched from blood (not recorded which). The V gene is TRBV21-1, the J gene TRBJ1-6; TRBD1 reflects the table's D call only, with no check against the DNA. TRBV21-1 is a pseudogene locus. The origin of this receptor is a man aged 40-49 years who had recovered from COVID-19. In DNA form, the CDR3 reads TGTGCCAGCAGTGGACAGACAAATTCACCCCTCCACTTT. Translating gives CASSGQTNSPLHF.